Sequencing of this TCR beta chain was carried out in a study of T cells in localized non-small cell lung cancer. CDR1 and CDR2 from the germline V gene are SGHTS and YDEGEE. The ends were cut back, 0 bases at V and 7 bases at J, with 14 bases in the middle. The CDR3 loop spans 16 amino acids. This clone was seen only a few times. Data came from immunoSEQ multiplex PCR; TCRdb stores just in-frame clones and leaves some out. The table shows 15,000 to 20,000 clones, with 75% to 90% occurring only once. The sequence was obtained from a female donor aged 60 or older with stage III squamous cell lung carcinoma. This material consisted of peripheral blood, taken before any cancer treatment. The chain employs TRBV5-8 and TRBJ1-6, with a weak D call TRBD1 (5 bases). The DNA for the CDR3 is TGTGCCAGCAGCTTGGGGTGGCAGGGTGTGAATTCACCCCTCCACTTT. This gives the protein CASSLGWQGVNSPLHF.